The entry below describes one T cell receptor (beta chain). The germline V gene has CDR1 SGHTA and CDR2 FQGNSA. The CDR3 has 14 amino acids. Between the trimmed V and J ends, which lost 3 bases and 13 bases, there was a span of 20 bases. This sample stems from a study of blood T cell repertoires in COVID-19. TCRdb's table, derived via immunoSEQ multiplex PCR, lists solely in-frame clones and lacks some. The sample holds about 310,000 clones, around 87% seen once. This receptor was taken from a woman aged 35 to 49 with COVID-19, enrolled during active disease. Sequenced input: peripheral blood. The chain employs TRBV7-2 and TRBJ2-3, with D perhaps matching TRBD2 (6 bases). The CDR3, as DNA: TGTGCCAGCAGCTTGCCTTCAACGGGACTCAAAAAGTATTTT. The encoded protein is CASSLPSTGLKKYF.